The 4 T cell receptor beta chains presented below share a single source sample, sequenced in a study of cytomegalovirus exposure and HLA in healthy donors. The table came from immunoSEQ multiplex PCR; TCRdb's copy has only in-frame clones and leaves some out. The sample has approximately 65,000 clones; about 94% are singletons. The sample taken for sequencing was PBMCs. The receptors were gathered from a woman under 30 in good health and CMV-seronegative.

The rearrangement uses TRBV5-1 and TRBJ2-2, with a possible D match to TRBD1 (7 bases). There are 14 residues in the CDR3. Germline V gives CDR1 SGHRS, CDR2 YFSETQ. V lost 4 bases and J lost 6, with 13 bases in between. CDR3 in amino acids: CASSQTRGAGELFF. The CDR3 DNA is TGCGCCAGCAGCCAGACCAGGGGGGCCGGGGAGCTGTTTTTT.

The chain recombines TRBV29-1 with TRBJ2-3; TRBD2 matches 10 bases. The CDR3 is 13 amino acids. Germline lookup yields CDR1 SQVTM and CDR2 ANQGSEA. V gave up 7 bases and J gave up 0 bases; unmatched junction bases: 1. CDR3 DNA: TGCAGCGAGCGGGAGGGGAGCACAGATACGCAGTATTTT. Protein sequence: CSEREGSTDTQYF.

The CDR3 sequence is CASSGLRGANTGELFF. Written as DNA, the CDR3 is TGTGCCAGTAGTGGTCTGCGGGGGGCGAACACCGGGGAGCTGTTTTTT. This chain links TRBV19 with TRBJ2-2, with 8 bases fitting TRBD2. This CDR3 contains 16 residues. V lost 5 bases and J lost 0; bases outside the gene matches: 5. The germline V gene encodes CDR1 LNHDA and CDR2 SQIVND (reference sequence).

The chain combines TRBV9 with TRBJ1-5; D perhaps matches TRBD1 (6 bases). Germline V lookup: CDR1 SGDLS, CDR2 YYNGEE. Trimming shortened V by 0 bases and J by 3 bases, and 10 bases separated the two germline ends. This CDR3 comprises 15 residues. CDR3 sequence (DNA): TGTGCCAGCAGCGTAGCCGGACAGACCAATCAGCCCCAGCATTTT. Its translation is CASSVAGQTNQPQHF.